The T cell receptor (beta chain) under discussion was sequenced for a study of OX40 agonist ivuxolimab in advanced cancers. The data were produced by immunoSEQ multiplex PCR, yet TCRdb's version contains in-frame clones alone and is incomplete. The repertoire includes around 29,000 clones, 85% of them detected once, and about 50% sits in the top ten. This clone was recorded only once. The V end was cut by 4 bases, the J end by 3 bases, with 19 bases between. Germline V gene sequence: CDR1 SGDLS, CDR2 YYNGEE. The CDR3 has 16 residues. This clonotype was sampled from an adult with an advanced solid tumor such as melanoma, head and neck, liver or kidney cancer. The genes are TRBV9 and TRBJ1-2; D is unresolved. This specimen was CD4+ or CD8+ T cells sorted from blood, taken in a trial of the OX40 agonist ivuxolimab. This CDR3 is CASSPTGGGLYYGYTF. The CDR3 DNA reads TGTGCCAGCAGCCCCACCGGTGGTGGGCTTTACTATGGCTACACCTTC.